This is a list of T cell receptor beta chains from one sample in a study of CD8+ T cells in alopecia areata. Method: immunoSEQ multiplex PCR; TCRdb's copy keeps in-frame clones and lacks some. Of 90,000 to 130,000 clones in the sample, roughly 50% were seen once. Sequenced material: CD8+ T cells sorted from blood, taken at week 24, from a patient treated with tofacitinib. The receptors come from a human donor with alopecia areata. The CDR3 runs from the conserved cysteine through the conserved F or W. The order of the fields is J gene, CDR3 length, clone size, D gene, V gene, CDR3 DNA, CDR3 protein. The D gene is left open where the match is weak. Clone size is stated in some rows and not others, as once, few, many or a class when expanded.

>TRBJ1-1|12|few|.|TRBV6-5
TGTGCCAGCAGCCCGGACAGTCTAGAAGCTTTCTTT
CASSPDSLEAFF
>TRBJ2-7|12|once|TRBD1|TRBV29-1
TGCAGCGTGGAATCAGGGGGTTACGAGCAGTACTTC
CSVESGGYEQYF
>TRBJ1-6|13|few|.|TRBV11-2
TGTGCCAGCACCTTGTGGGGAGATTCACCCCTCCACTTT
CASTLWGDSPLHF
>TRBJ1-1|13|.|.|TRBV5-1
TGCGCCAGCACGTGGGGGCAGAACACTGAAGCTTTCTTT
CASTWGQNTEAFF
>TRBJ2-3|16|few|.|TRBV2
TGTGCCAGCAGTGAAGGGGTCCCTGTTGACCCAGATACGCAGTATTTT
CASSEGVPVDPDTQYF
>TRBJ2-7|13|.|.|TRBV7-9
TGTGCCAGCAGCCCTACACTCTCCTACGAGCAGTACTTC
CASSPTLSYEQYF
>TRBJ1-1|17|.|TRBD1|TRBV27
TGTGCCAGCAGTTTCGGTCCCGGGACAGGGTTGGGAACTGAAGCTTTCTTT
CASSFGPGTGLGTEAFF
>TRBJ1-1|13|.|.|TRBV5-6
TGTGCCAGCAGCTTGATTTTGAACACTGAAGCTTTCTTT
CASSLILNTEAFF
>TRBJ2-3|14|few|.|TRBV6-5
TGTGCCAGCAGTTACTCGACTAGCACAGATACGCAGTATTTT
CASSYSTSTDTQYF
>TRBJ2-1|14|.|TRBD1|TRBV2
TGTGCCAGCAGTCGGGACAGACACTACAATGAGCAGTTCTTC
CASSRDRHYNEQFF
>TRBJ1-4|14|.|.|TRBV18
TGTGCCAGCGAGGACCGTGCAACTAATGAAAAACTGTTTTTT
CASEDRATNEKLFF
>TRBJ2-1|13|.|.|TRBV11-3
TGTGCCAGCAGCTTTGACAGTAACAATGAGCAGTTCTTC
CASSFDSNNEQFF
>TRBJ2-7|17|few|TRBD1|TRBV14
TGTGCCAGCAGCCCCTCTTACAGGACAGGCGGCACCTACGAGCAGTACTTC
CASSPSYRTGGTYEQYF
>TRBJ2-1|13|few|.|TRBV14
TGTGCCAGCAGCCAATTATGGGCAAGTGAGCAGTTCTTC
CASSQLWASEQFF
>TRBJ2-3|13|.|.|TRBV2
TGTGCCAGCATCCGGGATACTACAGATACGCAGTATTTT
CASIRDTTDTQYF
>TRBJ2-3|16|.|TRBD2|TRBV7-3
TGTGCCAGCAGCTCGTACTGGAGCGGGGGAACAGATACGCAGTATTTT
CASSSYWSGGTDTQYF
>TRBJ1-1|11|once|.|TRBV5-1
TGCGCCAGCACGGGAGGAGCTGAAGCTTTCTTT
CASTGGAEAFF
>TRBJ1-2|14|.|.|TRBV5-1
TGCGCCAGCAGCCGCCCCAACGATAACTATGGCTACACCTTC
CASSRPNDNYGYTF
>TRBJ2-3|13|few|.|TRBV7-8
TGTGCCAGCAGCCCAGACCTCACAGATACGCAGTATTTT
CASSPDLTDTQYF
>TRBJ2-7|12|.|.|TRBV9
TGTGCCAGCAGCGTATTCGACAACGAGCAGTACTTC
CASSVFDNEQYF
>TRBJ1-1|10|.|.|TRBV29-1
TGCAGCGTTGAAGGAACTGAAGCTTTCTTT
CSVEGTEAFF
>TRBJ2-6|13|few|.|TRBV4-3
TGCGCCAGCAGCCTAGATGGACAGAACGTCCTGACTTTC
CASSLDGQNVLTF
>TRBJ2-7|16|.|.|TRBV6-6
TGTGCCAGCAGTCCAATCCCAGGGGTATTCTCCTACGAGCAGTACTTC
CASSPIPGVFSYEQYF
>TRBJ1-5|17|.|.|TRBV10-2
TGCGCCAGCAGCATCAGCGAATTAGACTATAGCAATCAGCCCCAGCATTTT
CASSISELDYSNQPQHF
>TRBJ1-3|14|.|.|TRBV29-1
TGCAGCGTTTCCATCTCCCGAGCTGGAAACACCATATATTTT
CSVSISRAGNTIYF
>TRBJ2-7|13|few|TRBD2|TRBV6-5
TGTGCCAGCAGTACTCGGGGAGGGAGCGAGCAGTACTTC
CASSTRGGSEQYF
>TRBJ1-1|14|.|.|TRBV6-5
TGTGCCAGCAGAGAACCCCGGGCGAACACTGAAGCTTTCTTT
CASREPRANTEAFF
>TRBJ1-1|14|.|TRBD1|TRBV5-6
TGTGCCAGCAGTTCCGGGACAGGGAGGACTGAAGCTTTCTTT
CASSSGTGRTEAFF
>TRBJ2-3|17|few|TRBD2|TRBV29-1
TGCAGCGTGGAGGGTTGGAGCGGGGGGACGAAGACAGATACGCAGTATTTT
CSVEGWSGGTKTDTQYF
>TRBJ1-1|11|.|.|TRBV12-5
TGTGCTAGTGGTTTGGGCGCTGAAGCTTTCTTT
CASGLGAEAFF
>TRBJ2-2|14|.|.|TRBV4-3
TGCGCCAGCAGCCAAGATACGGGGGCCGGGGAGCTGTTTTTT
CASSQDTGAGELFF
>TRBJ2-7|14|few|TRBD2|TRBV4-1
TGCGCCAGCAGCCACCGGGGGGACTCCTACGAGCAGTACTTC
CASSHRGDSYEQYF
>TRBJ2-3|14|.|.|TRBV6-5
TGTGCCGTATCAAGGGACTCCCTCACAGATACGCAGTATTTT
CAVSRDSLTDTQYF
>TRBJ1-1|13|.|TRBD1|TRBV29-1
TGCAGCGTGCAGGGGGGTGTGAACACTGAAGCTTTCTTT
CSVQGGVNTEAFF